This passage covers 5 T cell receptor beta chains from one sample sequenced in a study of human T cells and chemical hapten exposure. TCRdb itself ran the RACE reads through MiXCR, one entry per CDR3 protein. The sample shows about 34,000 distinct CDR3 sequences, less than 5.5% of them seen only once. The time point: healthy volunteer bleed at 6 weeks. The total RNA was obtained from whole blood that was not fractionated. The sample was whole blood. These receptors originate from a human donor in good health. Some clones in this sample may be carry-over from other donors' samples.

At least ten counts were recorded for this clonotype. This chain connects TRBV28 to TRBJ1-4; D is uncertain. Trimming pared 1 base from V and 8 bases from J, leaving 2 bases between. This CDR3 contains 11 residues. Germline V lookup: CDR1 MDHEN, CDR2 SYDVKM. The DNA for the CDR3 is TGTGCCAGCAGTTTATTAGAAAAACTGTTTTTT. It encodes CASSLLEKLFF.

The gene calls are TRBV7-2 and TRBJ2-7, with 9 positions matching TRBD1. V shed 7 bases, J shed 4 bases, and the junction held 8 bases outside the gene matches. This CDR3 comprises 14 residues. CDR1 is SGHTA and CDR2 is FQGNSA in the germline V gene. The CDR3 loop is CASTAGQGLYEQYF. The CDR3 nucleotides are TGTGCCAGCACCGCGGGACAGGGACTATACGAGCAGTACTTC.

This clonotype was counted many times. V usage is TRBV27 and J usage is TRBJ1-4; 7 bases fit TRBD1. The germline CDR1 and CDR2 sequences are MNHEY and SMNVEV (reference sequence). The trim removed 3 bases at V and 7 bases at J, leaving 5 bases unmatched. CDR3 length equals 14 residues. The CDR3 sequence is CASSFTGASEKLFF. DNA for the CDR3: TGTGCCAGCAGTTTTACAGGGGCGAGTGAAAAACTGTTTTTT.

This clonotype has at least ten counts. The J gene is TRBJ1-1, the V gene TRBV12-3 or TRBV12-4; D is uncertain. Trimming cost V 6 bases and J 1 base, with 3 bases left between them. The CDR3 totals 11 residues. The CDR3 is CASRWNTEAFF. CDR3 sequence (DNA): TGTGCCAGCAGGTGGAACACTGAAGCTTTCTTT.

Note on this clonotype: A much more abundant neighbour one base away suggests this may be a read error. This CDR3 is CASSADNRADTQYF. The DNA of the CDR3 is TGTGCCAGCAGCGCGGACAACCGTGCAGATACGCAGTATTTT. J is TRBJ2-3 and V is TRBV9, with D perhaps TRBD1 (5 bases). Trimming cost V 3 bases and J 4 bases, with 12 bases left between them. CDR1 is SGDLS and CDR2 is YYNGEE in the germline V gene. This CDR3 is 14 amino acids long.